This T cell receptor (beta chain) was sequenced during a study of cytomegalovirus exposure and HLA in healthy donors. Across the study: Assignment to the Caucasian-associated ancestry cluster applied to more than 75% of the 300 to 500 genotyped donors.

Study-level points and caveats: The authors enumerated under 200 TCR beta chains as linked to cytomegalovirus.

Details on this clone: Its antigen is not identified. This specimen includes other DNA sequences encoding the same CDR3.

PCR primers comprised 60 Vbeta and 13 Jbeta primers. Clones were sequenced by immunoSEQ multiplex PCR, and TCRdb holds only the in-frame ones, with some missing. The sample has 70,000 or so clones. V lost 7 bases, J lost 7 bases, and 11 bases stayed unmatched. CDR3 size: 14 residues. Germline lookup yields CDR1 MDHEN and CDR2 SYDVKM. The TCR sequence derives from a female donor in good health and CMV-seropositive. Sequencing was done on a sample of PBMCs. The rearrangement links TRBV28 to TRBJ2-7, with 9 bases matching TRBD1. CDR3 region: CASTLSGTGWEQYF. CDR3 nucleotides: TGTGCCAGCACGCTTTCCGGGACAGGGTGGGAGCAGTACTTC.